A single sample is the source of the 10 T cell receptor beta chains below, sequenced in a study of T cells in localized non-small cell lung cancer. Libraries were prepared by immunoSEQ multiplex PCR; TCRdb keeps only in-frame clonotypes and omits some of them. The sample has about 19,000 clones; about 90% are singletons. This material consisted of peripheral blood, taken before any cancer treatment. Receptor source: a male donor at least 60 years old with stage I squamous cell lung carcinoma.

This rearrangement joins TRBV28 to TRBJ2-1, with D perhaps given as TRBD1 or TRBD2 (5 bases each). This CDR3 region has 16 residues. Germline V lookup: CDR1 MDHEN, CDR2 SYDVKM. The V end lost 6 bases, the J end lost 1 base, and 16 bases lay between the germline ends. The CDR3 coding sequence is TGTGCCAGCAGCCCCGGGACCCCCGTTTCCTACAATGAGCAGTTCTTC. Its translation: CASSPGTPVSYNEQFF.

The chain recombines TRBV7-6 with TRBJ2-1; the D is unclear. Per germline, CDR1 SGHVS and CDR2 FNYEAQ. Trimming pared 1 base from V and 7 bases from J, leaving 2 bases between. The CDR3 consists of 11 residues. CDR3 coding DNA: TGTGCCAGCAGCTTAGGAAATGAGCAGTTCTTC. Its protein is CASSLGNEQFF.

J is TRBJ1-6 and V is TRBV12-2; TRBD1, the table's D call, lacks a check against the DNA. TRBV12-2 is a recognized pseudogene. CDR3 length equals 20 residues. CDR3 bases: TGTGCAAGTCGCTTAGTTTTGTCGGGGACAGATATTATATTCAATTCACCCCTCCACTTT. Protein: CASRLVLSGTDIIFNSPLHF.

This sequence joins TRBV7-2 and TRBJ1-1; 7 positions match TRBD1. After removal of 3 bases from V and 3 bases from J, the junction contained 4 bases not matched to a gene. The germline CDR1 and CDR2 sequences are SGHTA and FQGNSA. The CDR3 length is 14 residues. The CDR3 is CASSFSGGDTEAFF. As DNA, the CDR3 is TGTGCCAGCAGCTTTTCAGGGGGGGACACTGAAGCTTTCTTT.

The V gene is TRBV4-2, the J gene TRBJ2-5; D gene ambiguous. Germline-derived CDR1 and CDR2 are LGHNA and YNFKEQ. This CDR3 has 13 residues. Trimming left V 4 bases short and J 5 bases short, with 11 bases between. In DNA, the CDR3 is TGTGCCAGCAGCCGGTCGCTGGAGGAGACCCAGTACTTC. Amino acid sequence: CASSRSLEETQYF.

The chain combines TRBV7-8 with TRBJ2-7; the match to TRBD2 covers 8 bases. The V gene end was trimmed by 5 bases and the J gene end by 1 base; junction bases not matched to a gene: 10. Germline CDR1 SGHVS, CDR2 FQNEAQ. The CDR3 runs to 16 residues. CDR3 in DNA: TGTGCCAGCAGCCGACGGTGGGCGGGAGGATCCTACGAGCAGTACTTC. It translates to CASSRRWAGGSYEQYF.

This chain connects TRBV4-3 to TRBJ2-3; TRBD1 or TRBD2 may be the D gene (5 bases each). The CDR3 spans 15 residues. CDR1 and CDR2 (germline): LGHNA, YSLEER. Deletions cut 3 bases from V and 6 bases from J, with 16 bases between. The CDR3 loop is CASSQGPLAGDTQYF. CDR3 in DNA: TGCGCCAGCAGCCAGGGGCCGCTAGCAGGTGATACGCAGTATTTT.

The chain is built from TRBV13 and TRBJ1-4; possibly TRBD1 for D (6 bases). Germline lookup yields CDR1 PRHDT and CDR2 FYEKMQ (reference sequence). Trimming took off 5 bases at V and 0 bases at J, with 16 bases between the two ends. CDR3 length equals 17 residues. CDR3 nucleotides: TGTGCCAGCAGCATCGGACAGCAGCCTGCAACTAATGAAAAACTGTTTTTT. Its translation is CASSIGQQPATNEKLFF.

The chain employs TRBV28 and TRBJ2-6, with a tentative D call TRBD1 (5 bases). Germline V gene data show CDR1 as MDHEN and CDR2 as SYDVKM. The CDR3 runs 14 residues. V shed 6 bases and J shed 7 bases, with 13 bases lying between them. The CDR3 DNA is TGTGCCAGCAGGTCAGGGTTCATAGCCAACGTCCTGACTTTC. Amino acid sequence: CASRSGFIANVLTF.

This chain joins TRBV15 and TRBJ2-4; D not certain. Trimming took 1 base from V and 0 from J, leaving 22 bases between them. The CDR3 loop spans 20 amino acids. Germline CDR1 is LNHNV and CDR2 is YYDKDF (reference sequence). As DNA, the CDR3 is TGTGCCACCAGCAGAGGATATGGCCTTTTGGATCCTATAGCCAAAAACATTCAGTACTTC. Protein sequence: CATSRGYGLLDPIAKNIQYF.